This T cell receptor (beta chain) was recovered during a study of blood T cell repertoires in COVID-19. A single count supports this clone. Only in-frame clones appear in the TCRdb table, and some are missing; sequencing was by immunoSEQ multiplex PCR. The table lists 200,000 to 250,000 clones, about 90% of them singletons. Trimming took 5 bases from V and 5 from J, leaving 16 bases between them. Germline V gives CDR1 SGHAT, CDR2 FQNNGV. The CDR3 loop spans 15 amino acids. The V call is TRBV11-2, the J call TRBJ1-3, with D possibly matching TRBD1 (5 bases). This receptor was taken from a man aged 25 to 45 with acute or convalescent COVID-19. Sequencing was performed on peripheral blood. The CDR3 sequence is CASSTRQRQRNTIYF. CDR3 DNA sequence: TGTGCCAGCAGCACCAGACAGAGACAGAGAAACACCATATATTTT.